The present entry profiles one T cell receptor beta chain with its context. Its antigen is unidentified. This sample stems from a study of B cell selection in AIRE deficiency. Sorting defined conventional CD4 T cells as CD4+CD127+. Using immunoSEQ multiplex PCR, the repertoire was profiled, and TCRdb retains in-frame clones only, with some absent. The table has about 25,000 clones, roughly 96% seen once; the top ten hold approximately 0.25%. Study-level results: Around 30% of healthy-shared Treg sequences were found among patient Tconv cells. Only approximately 10% of around 3,900 shared Treg sequences were patient-specific; roughly 30% healthy-specific. Shorter CDR3s marked shared Treg sequences, biased toward few non-templated insertions.

Trimming took off 6 bases at V and 5 bases at J, with 16 bases between the two ends. The V gene's germline CDR1 is SQVTM and CDR2 ANQGSEA. The CDR3 consists of 14 residues. This chain uses TRBV29-1 with TRBJ1-4; D call uncertain. Input material: CD4+CD127+ conventional T cells sorted from PBMCs. This clonotype was sampled from a human donor in good health. The CDR3 DNA is TGCAGCGTGAGTCTTCGGGCAGTCAATGAAAAACTGTTTTTT. Protein product: CSVSLRAVNEKLFF.